The source of this T cell receptor (beta chain) is a study of technical replicates of blood from several donors. The assay was immunoSEQ multiplex PCR, and TCRdb's table has in-frame clones only and misses some. The sample shows around 68,000 clones, 95% to 97% of them seen only once. The CDR3 consists of 13 residues. Trimming cost V 3 bases and J 3 bases, with 9 bases left between them. CDR1 is SGHNT, CDR2 YENEEA, per germline. The V and J genes are TRBV11-3 and TRBJ2-7, with D maybe TRBD1 (5 bases). Sequenced material: T cells isolated from PBMCs. This TCR was sampled from a human donor in good health. The DNA of the CDR3 is TGTGCCAGCAGCTTGCGGCAGGGCTACGAGCAGTACTTC. As protein: CASSLRQGYEQYF.